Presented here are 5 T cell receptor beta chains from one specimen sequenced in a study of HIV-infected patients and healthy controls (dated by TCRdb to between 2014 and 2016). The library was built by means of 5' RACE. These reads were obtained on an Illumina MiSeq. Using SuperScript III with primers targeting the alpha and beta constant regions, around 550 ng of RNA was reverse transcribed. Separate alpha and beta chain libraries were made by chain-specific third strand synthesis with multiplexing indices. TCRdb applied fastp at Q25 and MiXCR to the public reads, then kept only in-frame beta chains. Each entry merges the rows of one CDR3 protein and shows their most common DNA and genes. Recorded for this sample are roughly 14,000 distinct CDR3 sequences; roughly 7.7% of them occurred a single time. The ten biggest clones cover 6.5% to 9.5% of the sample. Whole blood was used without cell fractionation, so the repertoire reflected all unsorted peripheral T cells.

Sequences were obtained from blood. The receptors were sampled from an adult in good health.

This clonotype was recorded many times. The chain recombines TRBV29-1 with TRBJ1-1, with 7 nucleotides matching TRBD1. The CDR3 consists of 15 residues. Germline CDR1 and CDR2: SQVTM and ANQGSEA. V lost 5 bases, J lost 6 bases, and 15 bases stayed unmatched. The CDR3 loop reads CSVSIDRVVLSEAFF. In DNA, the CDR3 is TGCAGCGTTAGTATCGACAGGGTGGTTCTTTCTGAAGCTTTCTTT.

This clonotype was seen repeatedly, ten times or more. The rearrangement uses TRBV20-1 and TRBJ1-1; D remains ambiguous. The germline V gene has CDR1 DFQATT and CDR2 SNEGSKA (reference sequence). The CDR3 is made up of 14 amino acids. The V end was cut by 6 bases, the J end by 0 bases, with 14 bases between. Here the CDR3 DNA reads TGCAGTGCCCTCCTGGAAAACATGAACACTGAAGCTTTCTTT. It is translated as CSALLENMNTEAFF.

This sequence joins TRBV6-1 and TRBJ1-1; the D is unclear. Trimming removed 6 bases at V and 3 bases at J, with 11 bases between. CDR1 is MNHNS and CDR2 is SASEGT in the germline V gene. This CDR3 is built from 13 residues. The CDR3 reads CASRRLADTEAFF. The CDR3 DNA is TGTGCCAGCAGGCGTCTCGCTGACACTGAAGCTTTCTTT.

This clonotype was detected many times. This CDR3 reads CASLRAAYEQYF. The CDR3 nucleotides are TGCGCCAGTCTAAGGGCGGCCTACGAGCAGTACTTC. V and J are TRBV4-3 and TRBJ2-7; D uncertain. The V gene lost 9 bases and the J gene lost 2 bases, with 11 bases spanning the gap. Germline values: CDR1 LGHNA, CDR2 YSLEER. CDR3 size: 12 residues.

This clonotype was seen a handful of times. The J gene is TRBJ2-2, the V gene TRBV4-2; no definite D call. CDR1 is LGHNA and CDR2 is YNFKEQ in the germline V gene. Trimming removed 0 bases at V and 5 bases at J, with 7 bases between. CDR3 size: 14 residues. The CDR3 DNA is TGTGCCAGCAGCCAAGAACGGCGGACCGGGGAGCTGTTTTTT. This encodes CASSQERRTGELFF.